Reported below is one T cell receptor beta chain. The antigen remains unidentified. This sample was taken from a study of CD8 T cells in ankylosing spondylitis. Study-wide points: Some motif variants were previously reported in reactive arthritis synovial fluid and blood. Seemingly characteristic of ankylosing spondylitis blood was a TCR beta motif consisting of under ten highly homologous variants.

TCRdb recomputed calls from the 5' RACE reads with MiXCR, one row per CDR3 protein. The sample carries roughly 470,000 distinct CDR3 sequences, roughly 26% recorded once. J gave up 1 base and V 5 bases, and 3 bases lay outside the gene matches. The CDR3 totals 14 residues. CDR1 is MNHNS, CDR2 SASEGT, per germline. Sample: blood, either unsorted or a sorted T cell fraction (not recorded which). The TCR comes from a male donor with ankylosing spondylitis. This chain joins TRBV6-1 and TRBJ2-3, with 7 bases aligning to TRBD2. The CDR3: CASSRGGGTDTQYF. CDR3 in DNA: TGTGCCAGCAGTCGTGGGGGGGGCACAGATACGCAGTATTTT.